The 5 T cell receptor beta chains listed next were all sequenced from one sample in a study of cytomegalovirus exposure and HLA in healthy donors. The PCR ran on 60 Vbeta and 13 Jbeta primers. Produced via immunoSEQ multiplex PCR; TCRdb's table is partial and in-frame only. The data contain 80,000 to 95,000 clones, approximately 71% of them seen just once; the ten biggest clones take up 15% to 20%. The source material was PBMCs. The source is a woman aged 18 to 35 in good health and CMV-seropositive.

The chain recombines TRBV5-4 with TRBJ1-3; TRBD1 might be the D (6 bases). Germline V gene sequence: CDR1 SGHNT, CDR2 YYREEE (reference sequence). With 0 bases removed from V and 0 bases from J, the gap between germline ends came to 7 bases. The CDR3 is 15 residues long. CDR3 region: CASSLDRASGNTIYF. The CDR3 DNA follows: TGTGCCAGCAGCTTGGACAGGGCCTCTGGAAACACCATATATTTT.

This chain joins TRBV28 and TRBJ2-1; 16 positions agree with TRBD2. V was clipped by 1 base and J by 2 bases; unmatched bases: 5. CDR1 is MDHEN, CDR2 SYDVKM, per germline. CDR3 length: 19 amino acids. In DNA, the CDR3 is TGTGCCAGCAGTTTATTGGGGACTAGCGGGAGGGGGACCTACAATGAGCAGTTCTTC. Amino acid sequence: CASSLLGTSGRGTYNEQFF.

This clone was observed a handful of times. The CDR3 reads CASSLRGNQPQHF. CDR3 nucleotide sequence: TGTGCCAGCAGCTTAAGGGGGAATCAGCCCCAGCATTTT. The chain recombines TRBV7-6 with TRBJ1-5; D may be TRBD1 (6 bases). The CDR3 contains 13 residues. The germline V and J ends were trimmed by 2 bases and 4 bases, with 6 bases remaining between them. The germline CDR1 and CDR2 sequences are SGHVS and FNYEAQ.

CDR3: CASSDRTGGSEAFF. DNA for the CDR3: TGTGCCAGCAGCGACAGGACAGGGGGGTCTGAAGCTTTCTTT. The rearrangement links TRBV7-2 to TRBJ1-1; TRBD1 matches 10 bases. V was clipped by 5 bases and J by 6 bases; unmatched bases: 6. The germline V gene encodes CDR1 SGHTA and CDR2 FQGNSA. This CDR3 is 14 amino acids long.

J is TRBJ2-7 and V is TRBV10-3; 9 nucleotides align to TRBD1. Trimming removed 6 bases from V and 3 bases from J; junction bases left unmatched: 6. Germline CDR1 ENHRY, CDR2 SYGVKD. CDR3 length equals 14 residues. CDR3 bases: TGTGCCATCAGGACGGGGACAGGGTTCTACGAGCAGTACTTC. Protein sequence: CAIRTGTGFYEQYF.